This TCR beta chain was sequenced in a study of metastatic and nonmetastatic thyroid tumors. Study context: The comparison covered peripheral blood and tumor or nodule tissue in malignant and benign thyroid patients.

The germline gives CDR1 MDHEN, CDR2 SYDVKM. The CDR3 runs 15 residues. Trimming took 3 bases from V and 0 from J, leaving 9 bases between them. In regard to this clone: Antigen specificity is unknown.

With MiXCR, TCRdb called clones anew from the PCR reads. The table has thousands of clones, roughly a quarter seen once. General observations from the study: Reported TCR beta diversity, measured in blood and tumor, was significantly higher for malignant thyroid tumors than for benign nodules.

Patients underwent thyroid surgery, and none had received any treatment before it. V gene TRBV28 combines with J gene TRBJ2-1; D ambiguous. This sequence originates from a female donor with papillary thyroid cancer or a benign thyroid nodule (not recorded which). Some clones in this sample may be carry-over from other donors' samples. Material for sequencing was tumor tissue. The CDR3 nucleotides are TGTGCCAGCAGTTTCTCCCAGAGCTCCTACAATGAGCAGTTCTTC. Translating it yields CASSFSQSSYNEQFF.